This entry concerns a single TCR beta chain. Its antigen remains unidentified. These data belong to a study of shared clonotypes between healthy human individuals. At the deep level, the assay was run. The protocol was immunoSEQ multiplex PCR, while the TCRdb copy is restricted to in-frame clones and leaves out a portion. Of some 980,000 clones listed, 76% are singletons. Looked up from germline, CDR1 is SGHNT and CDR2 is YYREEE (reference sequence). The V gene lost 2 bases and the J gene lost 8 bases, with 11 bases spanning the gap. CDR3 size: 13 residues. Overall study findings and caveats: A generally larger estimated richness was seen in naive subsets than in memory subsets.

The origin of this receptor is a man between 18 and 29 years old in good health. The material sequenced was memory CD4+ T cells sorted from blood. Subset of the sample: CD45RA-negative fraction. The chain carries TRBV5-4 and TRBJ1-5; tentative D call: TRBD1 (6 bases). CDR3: CASSFRAGEPQHF. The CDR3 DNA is TGTGCCAGCAGCTTTAGGGCAGGGGAGCCCCAGCATTTT.